The clone carrying this TCR beta chain was seen many times. Its matching antigen is unknown. In germline, CDR1 is SNHLY, CDR2 FYNNEI. The CDR3 contains 19 residues. Losses at the gene ends were 7 bases for V and 5 bases for J; bases not matched to a gene: 23. These data are taken from a study of T cells in Graves' hyperthyroidism and ophthalmopathy. On the study more broadly: Peripheral blood specimens were obtained at initial diagnosis, prior to any treatment. Study-wide results and limits: Blood also contained most expanded thyroid clonotypes above 0.001. The model forecast ophthalmopathy, anticipating it by a median around 6.9 months before onset.

RNA transcripts gave rise to amplified TCR beta CDR3 regions. First-round RT-PCR with HTBI primers amplified the TCR CDR3 region. One entry per CDR3 protein results from TCRdb running MiXCR on the multiplex PCR reads. The sample contains about 200,000 distinct CDR3 sequences, roughly a sixth of which appear only once. From 10 ml of fresh peripheral blood, PBMCs were isolated. This chain connects TRBV2 to TRBJ2-3; TRBD2 matches at 8 bases. Sequencing used blood. This TCR came from a woman aged 45-60 years with Graves' hyperthyroidism. The CDR3 DNA reads as TGTGCCAGCACCCCCCCGTGGCCCGCCGGAGCGGGAGAAGAAGATACGCAGTATTTT. Its protein product is CASTPPWPAGAGEEDTQYF.